This TCR beta chain was retrieved from a study of blood T cells in healthy people across ages. A second PCR of 7 to 11 cycles used a sample-barcoded 5' primer and a J-beta primer mix. Each cDNA molecule carried a tag from a template-switch adaptor that contained 12 random nucleotides. Via MiXCR, TCRdb re-called the 5' RACE reads, giving one row per CDR3 protein. The table has about 1,400,000 distinct CDR3 sequences, approximately 59% seen once. V lost 8 bases and J lost 3, with 8 bases in between. Germline V gene data show CDR1 as SNHLY and CDR2 as FYNNEI. The CDR3 sequence is 11 residues long. This clonotype was seen many times. Its antigen is undetermined. Regarding the study as a whole: Higher diversity, along with more naive CD4+ cells, distinguished long-lived donors from aged donors.

This TCR was sampled from a man younger than 35 in good health. The chain uses TRBV2 and TRBJ2-7; no firm D call. Sequencing was carried out using blood. For the CDR3, the DNA is TGTGCCAGCGCGTCCAGCTACGAGCAGTACTTC. It specifies CASASSYEQYF.